This is a list of T cell receptor beta chains from one sample in a study of shared clonotypes between healthy human individuals. Clones were sequenced by immunoSEQ multiplex PCR, and TCRdb holds only the in-frame ones, with some missing. The repertoire holds fewer than 800,000 clones, with just over 90% as singletons. The sequencing input was naive CD8+ T cells sorted from blood. These receptors came from a man aged 25 to 40 in good health. The CDR3 runs from the conserved cysteine through the conserved F or W. Fields, in order: V gene, D gene, J gene, CDR3 length, CDR3 protein. D genes are given only for firm matches.

V: TRBV6-5
D: .
J: TRBJ2-2
length: 14
CDR3: CASGEDRNTGELFF

V: TRBV7-2
D: .
J: TRBJ2-1
length: 16
CDR3: CASSFFGASSYNEQFF

V: TRBV5-1
D: TRBD1
J: TRBJ2-7
length: 15
CDR3: CASSLAPGQGYEQYF

V: TRBV27
D: .
J: TRBJ2-7
length: 15
CDR3: CASSLGGTGAYEQYF

V: TRBV28
D: .
J: TRBJ1-1
length: 11
CDR3: CASSLSAEAFF

V: TRBV5-6
D: .
J: TRBJ2-1
length: 13
CDR3: CASSLGAYNEQFF

V: TRBV28
D: TRBD1
J: TRBJ2-7
length: 20
CDR3: CASSFPSGPDAQGHNYEQYF

V: TRBV9
D: .
J: TRBJ1-1
length: 15
CDR3: CASSLTSRRGLGAFF

V: TRBV7-9
D: TRBD2
J: TRBJ2-1
length: 18
CDR3: CASSFPRGEGGTYNEQFF

V: TRBV6-1
D: TRBD1
J: TRBJ2-7
length: 14
CDR3: CASNDRGSPYEQYF

V: TRBV14
D: .
J: TRBJ2-1
length: 12
CDR3: CASSQELTGQFF

V: TRBV27
D: .
J: TRBJ2-3
length: 13
CDR3: CASKWGGGDTQYF

V: TRBV27
D: TRBD2
J: TRBJ2-5
length: 14
CDR3: CASSRGLGPETQYF

V: TRBV10-3
D: .
J: TRBJ2-7
length: 13
CDR3: CAISGGYPNEQYF

V: TRBV25-1
D: TRBD1
J: TRBJ1-4
length: 16
CDR3: CASSGRQGGFHEKLFF

V: TRBV7-9
D: .
J: TRBJ2-7
length: 15
CDR3: CASSLGQSLSYEQYF

V: TRBV28
D: .
J: TRBJ1-5
length: 13
CDR3: CASSLQGLGPQHF

V: TRBV19
D: .
J: TRBJ2-7
length: 12
CDR3: CASSIGGYEQYF

V: TRBV10-2
D: .
J: TRBJ2-1
length: 14
CDR3: CASSESRGYNEQFF

V: TRBV4-3
D: .
J: TRBJ1-5
length: 15
CDR3: CASSQDRYPNQPQHF

V: TRBV27
D: .
J: TRBJ1-1
length: 14
CDR3: CASSPFDSNTEAFF

V: TRBV13
D: .
J: TRBJ1-3
length: 14
CDR3: CASSSGQYGNTIYF

V: TRBV5-6
D: .
J: TRBJ2-1
length: 15
CDR3: CASSLAGEVRRWQFF

V: TRBV4-1
D: .
J: TRBJ1-1
length: 16
CDR3: CASSQADRLMNTEAFF

V: TRBV6-5
D: TRBD1
J: TRBJ1-1
length: 14
CDR3: CASSLGQEPSEAFF

V: TRBV7-6
D: TRBD1
J: TRBJ1-2
length: 15
CDR3: CASSLSPGQNYGYTF

V: TRBV5-1
D: TRBD2
J: TRBJ2-1
length: 17
CDR3: CASSLALAGGKYNEQFF

V: TRBV15
D: .
J: TRBJ2-7
length: 15
CDR3: CATSTQRGSSYEQYF

V: TRBV2
D: TRBD1
J: TRBJ2-7
length: 12
CDR3: CASIGTAYEQYF

V: TRBV29-1
D: .
J: TRBJ2-7
length: 15
CDR3: CSVVLLGQPSYEQYF

V: TRBV27
D: .
J: TRBJ2-7
length: 17
CDR3: CASKPTGLGLGTYEQYF

V: TRBV7-9
D: .
J: TRBJ2-7
length: 15
CDR3: CASSLASGRPYEQYF

V: TRBV27
D: .
J: TRBJ2-1
length: 15
CDR3: CASSDLGDGDNEQFF

V: TRBV11-2
D: TRBD2
J: TRBJ2-7
length: 15
CDR3: CASSLVLAGSYEQYF

V: TRBV7-8
D: .
J: TRBJ2-3
length: 13
CDR3: CASSLGGYSAQYF

V: TRBV6-6
D: .
J: TRBJ2-5
length: 14
CDR3: CASSYGVQGQTQYF

V: TRBV27
D: .
J: TRBJ2-1
length: 14
CDR3: CASSWVPEGNEQFF

V: TRBV29-1
D: .
J: TRBJ2-1
length: 11
CDR3: CSVERRAEQFF

V: TRBV6-1
D: .
J: TRBJ2-2
length: 17
CDR3: CASSAPMGHYLSGELFF

V: TRBV27
D: TRBD2
J: TRBJ2-1
length: 15
CDR3: CASSFSGSSYNEQFF

V: TRBV30
D: TRBD1
J: TRBJ2-7
length: 17
CDR3: CAWSSPLGQLFSYEQYF

V: TRBV6-5
D: .
J: TRBJ2-5
length: 15
CDR3: CASSPMADYQETQYF

V: TRBV6-5
D: TRBD1
J: TRBJ1-2
length: 15
CDR3: CASRVPLDRYYGYTF

V: TRBV2
D: .
J: .
length: 12
CDR3: CASTGVSYEQYF

V: TRBV29-1
D: TRBD2
J: TRBJ2-1
length: 13
CDR3: CSVPGTSAPGQFF

V: TRBV28
D: .
J: TRBJ1-5
length: 20
CDR3: CASSQAYSPGQTYINQPQHF

V: TRBV28
D: TRBD1
J: TRBJ2-7
length: 14
CDR3: CASRWTGGSYEQYF

V: TRBV7-9
D: TRBD2
J: TRBJ2-3
length: 18
CDR3: CASIPIAGDSPATDTQYF

V: TRBV7-9
D: TRBD1
J: TRBJ2-1
length: 13
CDR3: CASSQQGPNEQFF

V: TRBV28
D: .
J: TRBJ2-1
length: 11
CDR3: CASTRDNEQFF

V: TRBV6-1
D: .
J: TRBJ2-7
length: 13
CDR3: CASSEEFAYEQYF

V: TRBV19
D: .
J: TRBJ2-7
length: 14
CDR3: CASSIAAGFYEQYF

V: TRBV4-1
D: TRBD2
J: TRBJ2-1
length: 14
CDR3: CASSIAGGYNEQFF

V: TRBV19
D: .
J: TRBJ1-5
length: 13
CDR3: CASSTGSNQPQHF